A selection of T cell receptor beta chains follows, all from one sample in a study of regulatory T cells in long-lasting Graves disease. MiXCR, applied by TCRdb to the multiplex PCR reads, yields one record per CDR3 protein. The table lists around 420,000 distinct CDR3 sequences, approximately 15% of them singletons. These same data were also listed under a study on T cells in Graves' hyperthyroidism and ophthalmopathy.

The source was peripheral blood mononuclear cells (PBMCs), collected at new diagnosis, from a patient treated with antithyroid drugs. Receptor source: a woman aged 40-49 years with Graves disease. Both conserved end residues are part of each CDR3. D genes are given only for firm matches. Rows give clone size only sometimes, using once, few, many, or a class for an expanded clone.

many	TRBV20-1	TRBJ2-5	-	TGCAGTGCTGGAACAGGGTCGGATCAAGAGACCCAGTACTTC	CSAGTGSDQETQYF
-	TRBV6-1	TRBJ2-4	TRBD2	TGTGCCAGCAGGGGGGGTCCCGGGGGGGACATTCAGTACTTC	CASRGGPGGDIQYF
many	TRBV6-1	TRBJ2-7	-	TGTGCCAGCAGTGAGGCCCGAGGAGGAAAATACGAGCAGTACTTC	CASSEARGGKYEQYF
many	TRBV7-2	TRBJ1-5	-	TGTGCCAGCAGCCCGCTGGGGGGTAGAGATCAGCCCCAGCATTTT	CASSPLGGRDQPQHF
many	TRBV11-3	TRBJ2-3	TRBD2	TGTGCCAGCAGCTTAGACACCGGGACTAGCGGGATGGCAGATACGCAGTATTTT	CASSLDTGTSGMADTQYF
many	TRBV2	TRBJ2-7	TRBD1	TGTGCCAGCAGGCCCACGACAGGGGGCAGGGACGAGCAGTACTTC	CASRPTTGGRDEQYF
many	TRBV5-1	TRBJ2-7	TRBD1	TGCGCCAGCAAGGGGACAGGGACCTCCTACGAGCAGTACTTC	CASKGTGTSYEQYF
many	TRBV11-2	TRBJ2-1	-	TGTGCCAGCAGCCATGTCAGGCATTACAATGAGCAGTTCTTC	CASSHVRHYNEQFF
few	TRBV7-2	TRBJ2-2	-	TGTGCCAGCAGCTTCATGCACGCCGGGGAGCTGTTTTTT	CASSFMHAGELFF
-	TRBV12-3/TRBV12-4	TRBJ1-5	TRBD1	TGTGCCAGCAGTTCAACAGGGGGGGCCCCAGCATTT	CASSSTGGAPAF
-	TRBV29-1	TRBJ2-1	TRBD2	TGCAGCGCGGATAGCGGGAGCTCCTACAATGAGCAGTTCTTC	CSADSGSSYNEQFF
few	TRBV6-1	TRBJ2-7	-	TGTGCCAGCAGTAACATTAGAATAGACGAGCAGTACTTC	CASSNIRIDEQYF
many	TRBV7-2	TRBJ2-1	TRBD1	TGTGCCAGCAGCAAAGGGACAGGGGCCTACAATGAGCAGTTCTTC	CASSKGTGAYNEQFF
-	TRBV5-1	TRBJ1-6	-	TGCGCCAGCAGCCCGTTGGGAGCTATCAATTCACCCCTCCACTTT	CASSPLGAINSPLHF
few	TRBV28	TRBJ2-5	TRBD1	TGTGCCAGCAGTTTACCTTCCCCTGGACAGGGGGAGACCCAGTACTTC	CASSLPSPGQGETQYF
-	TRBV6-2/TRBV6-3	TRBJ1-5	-	TGTGCCACCAACCGGGGTTCCCGCAATCAGCCCCAGCATTTT	CATNRGSRNQPQHF
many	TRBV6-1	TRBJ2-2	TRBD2	TGTGCCAGCAGTGAAGCGGGGAGGGCTGGCGGGGAGCTGTTTTTT	CASSEAGRAGGELFF
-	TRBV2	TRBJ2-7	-	TGTGCCAGCACTCCGGGGATCGGGGAGCAGTACTTC	CASTPGIGEQYF
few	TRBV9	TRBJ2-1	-	TGTGCCAGCAGCGTAGTCGGAGGGGGGTCGGGGCCTTACAATGAGCAGTTCTTC	CASSVVGGGSGPYNEQFF
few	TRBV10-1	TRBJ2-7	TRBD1	TGCGCCAGCAGTAGAGACAGGGGTCCCTACGAGCAGTACTTC	CASSRDRGPYEQYF
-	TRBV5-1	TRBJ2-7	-	TGCGCCAGCAGCTTGATAGGGTCTACCTACGAGCAGTACTTC	CASSLIGSTYEQYF
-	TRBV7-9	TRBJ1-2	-	TGTGCCAGCAGCTTAGATGGGGTTCCTAACTATGGCTACACCTTC	CASSLDGVPNYGYTF
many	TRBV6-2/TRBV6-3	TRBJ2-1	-	TGTGCCAGCATGAGGGACTACAATGAGCAGTTCTTC	CASMRDYNEQFF
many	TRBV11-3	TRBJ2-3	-	TGTGCCAGCAGCCTACAGTTTGCGGGATTCGGAGATACGCAGTATTTT	CASSLQFAGFGDTQYF
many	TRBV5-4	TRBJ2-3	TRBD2	TGTGCCAGCAGCGTGACTAGCGGGAGATCTGCAGATACGCAGTATTTT	CASSVTSGRSADTQYF
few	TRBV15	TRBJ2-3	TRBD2	TGTGCCACCAGCAGAGGCTCTAGCGGGAGGGCGGGGACAGATACGCAGTATTTT	CATSRGSSGRAGTDTQYF
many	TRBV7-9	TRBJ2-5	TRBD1	TGTGCCAGCAGCACGCGCCTGGGACAGGCTACAGAGACCCAGTACTTC	CASSTRLGQATETQYF
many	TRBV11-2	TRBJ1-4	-	TGTGCCAGCAGCACCCCTCGCGGGGGGGTTAATGAAAAACTGTTTTTT	CASSTPRGGVNEKLFF
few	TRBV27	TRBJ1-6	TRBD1	TGTGCCAGCAGTCCCGGGACAGGGGCCTCACCCCTCCACTTT	CASSPGTGASPLHF
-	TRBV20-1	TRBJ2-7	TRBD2	TGCAGTGCTAGCGGGAGGAGCTCCTACGAGCAGTACTTC	CSASGRSSYEQYF
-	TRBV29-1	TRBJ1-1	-	TGCAGCGTTGAATCGGGGACTAACACTGAAGCTTTCTTT	CSVESGTNTEAFF
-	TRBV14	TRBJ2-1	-	TGTGCCAGCAGCCAAGATCTGAGTGGTTGGAATGAGCAGTTCTTC	CASSQDLSGWNEQFF
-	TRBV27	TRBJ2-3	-	TGTGCCAGCAGTTTATATAGTACTAGCACAGATACGCAGTATTTT	CASSLYSTSTDTQYF
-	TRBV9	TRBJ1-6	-	TGTGCCAGCAGCGGACAGTCCTATAATTCACCCCTCCACTTT	CASSGQSYNSPLHF
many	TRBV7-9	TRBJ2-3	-	TGTGCCAGCAGCTCAGTCTCTAGCACAGATACGCAGTATTTT	CASSSVSSTDTQYF
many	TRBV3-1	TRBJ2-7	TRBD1	TGTGCCAGCAGCCGCGGACAGGGGCTGCTAGAGCAGTACTTC	CASSRGQGLLEQYF
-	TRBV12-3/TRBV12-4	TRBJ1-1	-	TGTGCCAGCAGTCCCTCCTTTGGCGCTGAAGCTTTCTTT	CASSPSFGAEAFF
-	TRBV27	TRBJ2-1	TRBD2	TGTGCCAGCAGTCAAGGGACTAGCGGGCGTTACAATGAGCAGTTCTTC	CASSQGTSGRYNEQFF
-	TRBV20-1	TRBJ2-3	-	TGCAGTGCTAGCATCCTAAGCACAGATACGCAGTATTTT	CSASILSTDTQYF
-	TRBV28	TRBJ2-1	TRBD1	TGTGCCAGCAGCCGCGGACAGGGGGTAAGCAATGAGCAGTTCTTC	CASSRGQGVSNEQFF
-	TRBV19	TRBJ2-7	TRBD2	TGTGCCAGTAGTATTCTCTTTGCGGGAGGTCAGGACGAGCAGTACTTC	CASSILFAGGQDEQYF
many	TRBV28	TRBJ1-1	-	TGTGCCAGCAGTTTGCAGAACACTGAAGCTTTCTTT	CASSLQNTEAFF
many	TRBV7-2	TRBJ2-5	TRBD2	TGTGCCAGCAGCCCCACTAGCGGGAGTTGGACCCAGTACTTC	CASSPTSGSWTQYF
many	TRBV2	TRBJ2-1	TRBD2	TGTGCAGTCCCTAGCGGGAGTAATAATTTTGTGGTCTTC	CAVPSGSNNFVVF
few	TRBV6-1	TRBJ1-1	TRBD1	TGTGCCAGCAGGCTACCGGGACAGAGGGGGAACACTGAAGCTTTCTTT	CASRLPGQRGNTEAFF
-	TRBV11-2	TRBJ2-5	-	TGTGCCAGCAGCTTCCGCCAGGGTCACGGCCAAGAGACCCAGTACTTC	CASSFRQGHGQETQYF
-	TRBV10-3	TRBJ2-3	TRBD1	TGTGCCATCAGGGACAGGGGCCCAACAGATACGCAGTGTTTT	CAIRDRGPTDTQCF
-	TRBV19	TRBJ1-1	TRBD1	TGTGCCAGTAGTATAGGCAGGGGGCCGAACACTGAAGCTTTCTTT	CASSIGRGPNTEAFF
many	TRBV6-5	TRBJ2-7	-	TGTGCCAGCAGTTACAATCGGCAAGGCGAGCAGTACTTC	CASSYNRQGEQYF
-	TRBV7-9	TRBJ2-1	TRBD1	TGTGCCAGCAGCCTGGGACAGGGGGCGCGTAATGAGCAGTTCTTC	CASSLGQGARNEQFF